Following are 21 T cell receptor beta chains from one sample sequenced in a study of vaccination and CD4 T cells after COVID-19. The Oncomine TCR Beta short-read assay sequenced DNA from cultured CD4+ T cells. TCRdb analysed the PCR reads with MiXCR anew, one entry per CDR3 protein. Of 15,000 to 20,000 distinct CDR3 sequences in the sample, under 80% were seen once. The antigens for these receptors are not known. Stated treatment: approximately 9-day PBMC culture with coronavirus spike peptide pools or control peptides (ViraFEST assay). The specimen sequenced was CD4+ T cells from blood, cultured in vitro. Receptors originate from a human donor who had recovered from COVID-19.

This clonotype has only one observation. V and J are TRBV4-2 and TRBJ1-5, with D maybe TRBD1 (5 bases). Germline V gene lookup returns CDR1 LGHNA and CDR2 YNFKEQ. Trimming took 0 bases from V and 2 from J, leaving 8 bases between them. This CDR3 has 15 residues. The CDR3 here is CASSQEQGGNQPQHF. CDR3 sequence (DNA): TGTGCCAGCAGCCAAGAGCAGGGTGGCAATCAGCCCCAGCATTTT.

This clonotype has only a few counts. The chain uses TRBV11-3 and TRBJ1-2; D not resolved. The V and J ends lost 11 bases and 0 bases respectively, with 13 bases between them. CDR1 is SGHNT and CDR2 is YENEEA in the germline V gene. CDR3 size: 13 residues. CDR3 nucleotide sequence: TGTGCCTCCTCGTCCGATACTAACTATGGCTACACCTTC. Its translation is CASSSDTNYGYTF. The full variable domain, its missing parts supplied by reference TRBV11-3 and TRBJ1-2, is EAGVVQSPRYKIIEKKQPVAFWCNPISGHNTLYWYLQNLGQGPELLIRYENEEAVDDSQLPKDRFSAERLKGVDSTLKIQPAELGDSAVYLCASSSDTNYGYTFGSGTRLTVV.

The gene calls are TRBV2 and TRBJ2-7; 8 bases agree with TRBD1. Trimming removed 8 bases from V and 0 bases from J; junction bases left unmatched: 3. The CDR3 runs to 13 residues. Per the germline V gene, CDR1 is SNHLY and CDR2 is FYNNEI. In DNA form, the CDR3 reads TGTGCCAGCCGGACAGGGAGCTCCTACGAGCAGTACTTC. It translates to CASRTGSSYEQYF.

The chain uses TRBV20-1 and TRBJ1-4; tentatively, D is TRBD1 (6 bases). Between the trimmed V and J ends, which lost 0 bases and 3 bases, there was a span of 11 bases. Germline V lookup: CDR1 DFQATT, CDR2 SNEGSKA (reference sequence). The CDR3 length is 15 residues. CDR3 coding DNA: TGCAGTGCTAGAGATCTGGGACACTCTAATGAAAAACTGTTTTTT. Protein: CSARDLGHSNEKLFF.

This clonotype was observed a single time. The V call is TRBV21-1, the J call TRBJ2-2; the D segment call TRBD1 is taken from the table without a DNA check. TRBV21-1 is listed as a pseudogene. The CDR3 has 20 amino acids. CDR3 nucleotide sequence: TGTGCCAGCAGCAAAGCGAAGGATGACAGGGGGCTAAGAGGCACCGGGGAGCTGTTTTTT. Its protein is CASSKAKDDRGLRGTGELFF.

This clonotype showed up just a few times. The chain joins TRBV10-2 to TRBJ2-1; tentative D call: TRBD2 (5 bases). The germline V gene has CDR1 WSHSY and CDR2 SAAADI. This CDR3 spans 14 amino acids. Trimming cost V 5 bases and J 10 bases, with 18 bases left between them. This CDR3 reads CASSFLPRRKEQFF. CDR3 bases: TGCGCCAGCAGTTTTCTACCCAGGAGGAAGGAGCAGTTCTTC.

This clonotype is medium-sized within its sample. This chain joins TRBV28 and TRBJ1-1; D perhaps matches TRBD1 (5 bases). Looked up from germline, CDR1 is MDHEN and CDR2 is SYDVKM. The CDR3 covers 12 residues. The V end lost 5 bases, the J end lost 5 bases, and 9 bases lay between the germline ends. The CDR3 bases are TGTGCCAGCAGTCGAGACAGAACTGAAGCTTTCTTT. This codes for CASSRDRTEAFF.

The V gene is TRBV6-2 or TRBV6-3, the J gene TRBJ2-7, with D possibly being TRBD1 (6 bases). This CDR3 contains 11 residues. CDR1 is MNHEY, CDR2 SVGEGT, per germline. V lost 5 bases and J 6 bases, leaving 8 bases between the germline ends. The DNA of the CDR3 is TGTGCCAGCAGTGACAGGAGCGAGCAGTACTTC. Encoded protein: CASSDRSEQYF.

This clonotype was found a few times. This rearrangement joins TRBV20-1 to TRBJ2-7; D perhaps matches TRBD1 (5 bases). Trimming shortened V by 6 bases and J by 2 bases, and 20 bases separated the two germline ends. The CDR3 has 15 amino acids. The V gene's germline CDR1 is DFQATT and CDR2 SNEGSKA (reference sequence). DNA of the CDR3: TGCAGTGCCCAGAACCCACAGGACCTTACCTACGAGCAGTACTTC. It specifies CSAQNPQDLTYEQYF.

This clonotype was seen a handful of times. The CDR3 reads CASSFGGQGGVETQYF. The CDR3 coding sequence is TGTGCCAGCAGTTTTGGGGGACAGGGCGGGGTCGAGACCCAGTACTTC. The V call is TRBV28, the J call TRBJ2-5; 9 nucleotides match TRBD1. The CDR3 totals 16 residues. Per the germline V gene, CDR1 is MDHEN and CDR2 is SYDVKM. V trimming: 3 bases; J trimming: 5 bases; junction bases outside the gene matches: 10.

The chain joins TRBV7-8 to TRBJ1-5; 7 bases fit TRBD1. The CDR3 spans 15 residues. Trimming took 5 bases from V and 3 from J; bases not matched to a gene: 7. Germline lookup yields CDR1 SGHVS and CDR2 FQNEAQ. The CDR3 is CASSLGTVPNQPQHF. CDR3 DNA: TGTGCCAGCAGCCTGGGGACAGTCCCCAATCAGCCCCAGCATTTT.

This chain joins TRBV6-4 and TRBJ1-2; D gene ambiguous. CDR3 size: 15 residues. V was shortened by 4 bases and J by 0 bases, with 12 bases between the two germline ends. Germline V gene sequence: CDR1 MRHNA, CDR2 SNTAGT. CDR3 amino acids: CASSVDGSPNYGYTF. The DNA of the CDR3 is TGTGCCAGCAGTGTAGACGGTTCTCCTAACTATGGCTACACCTTC.

The chain carries TRBV10-1 and TRBJ2-3; D is unclear. Looked up from germline, CDR1 is WNHNN and CDR2 is SYGVQD (reference sequence). This CDR3 comprises 16 residues. Deletions cut 6 bases from V and 1 base from J, with 17 bases between. The CDR3 loop is CASSIDEATGTDTQYF. The CDR3 DNA reads TGCGCCAGCAGCATAGACGAGGCAACAGGCACAGATACGCAGTATTTT.

There are a few counts of this clonotype. This rearrangement joins TRBV6-1 to TRBJ1-1, with D maybe TRBD1 (5 bases). Germline lookup yields CDR1 MNHNS and CDR2 SASEGT. CDR3 length: 15 amino acids. The ends were cut back, 1 base at V and 4 bases at J, with 13 bases in the middle. The CDR3 DNA reads TGTGCCAGCAGTGAAGTGGGGCGCGTGGTCACTGAAGCTTTCTTT. Its translation: CASSEVGRVVTEAFF.

This clonotype was counted once. The rearrangement joins TRBV27 to TRBJ2-3; 8 nucleotides align to TRBD2. This CDR3 is built from 14 residues. In germline, CDR1 is MNHEY, CDR2 SMNVEV (reference sequence). V lost 3 bases to trimming and J lost 6 bases; unmatched junction nucleotides: 5. The CDR3 region is CASSFSGSSDTQYF. In DNA form, the CDR3 reads TGTGCCAGCAGTTTCAGCGGGAGTTCGGATACGCAGTATTTT.

The rearrangement uses TRBV20-1 and TRBJ2-7; D may correspond to TRBD1 or TRBD2 (5 bases each). The germline V and J ends were trimmed by 1 base and 3 bases, with 22 bases remaining between them. The CDR3 runs 17 residues. Germline CDR1 is DFQATT and CDR2 is SNEGSKA (reference sequence). CDR3 coding DNA: TGCAGTGCTAGAGGGGACGGACCTACCAACCCCAACTACGAGCAGTACTTC. Translating it yields CSARGDGPTNPNYEQYF.

The V gene is TRBV3-1, the J gene TRBJ2-5, with a possible D match to TRBD1 (5 bases). In germline, CDR1 is LGHDT, CDR2 YNNKEL (reference sequence). V dropped 2 bases and J dropped 5 bases, with 9 bases sitting between them. The CDR3 runs 13 residues. CDR3 sequence (DNA): TGTGCCAGCAGCCAACAGGGAATGGAGACCCAGTACTTC. Its translation is CASSQQGMETQYF.

This rearrangement joins TRBV5-1 to TRBJ2-3, with unresolved D. CDR1 is SGHRS and CDR2 is YFSETQ in the germline V gene. Trimming left V 0 bases short and J 5 bases short, with 4 bases between. The CDR3 has 12 residues. The CDR3 region is CASSLAEDTQYF. The DNA for the CDR3 is TGCGCCAGCAGCTTGGCCGAAGATACGCAGTATTTT.

This clonotype was seen only a few times. This chain connects TRBV20-1 to TRBJ2-3, with D hard to call. V was clipped by 0 bases and J by 4 bases, with 5 bases between them. The CDR3 sequence is 12 residues long. The V gene's germline CDR1 is DFQATT and CDR2 SNEGSKA (reference sequence). The CDR3: CSARDPADTQYF. The CDR3 DNA is TGCAGTGCTAGAGATCCGGCAGATACGCAGTATTTT.

The chain is built from TRBV19 and TRBJ1-6; the D gene is possibly TRBD1 (5 bases). In germline, CDR1 is LNHDA, CDR2 SQIVND (reference sequence). The CDR3 is 16 amino acids. V lost 3 bases and J lost 6, with 15 bases in between. CDR3 protein: CASSISQDGGNSPLHF. Written as DNA, the CDR3 is TGTGCCAGTAGTATTTCGCAGGATGGGGGTAATTCACCCCTCCACTTT.

The chain uses TRBV6-5 and TRBJ1-1; perhaps TRBD1 as D (5 bases). V was trimmed by 0 bases and J by 6 bases, leaving 14 bases between them. CDR3 length equals 15 residues. Germline CDR1 and CDR2: MNHEY and SVGAGI. The CDR3 nucleotides read TGTGCCAGCAGTTACTCGATCCAGGGAGGCGCTGAAGCTTTCTTT. Residues: CASSYSIQGGAEAFF.